These T cell receptor beta chains were read from a single sample in a study of cytomegalovirus exposure and HLA in healthy donors. Produced via immunoSEQ multiplex PCR; TCRdb's table is partial and in-frame only. The sample contains some 150,000 clones, more than 75% of which appear only once. Material for sequencing was PBMCs. The receptors shown here come from a woman between 50 and 59 years old in good health and CMV-seropositive. Each CDR3 is given with its conserved first and last residue. The order of the fields is CDR3 protein, CDR3 DNA, V gene, clone size, D gene, J gene. The D gene is left open where the match is weak. Expanded clones get a size class; other rows say once, few or many, or leave the size out.

CSVGGGLNYGYTF,TGCAGCGTTGGGGGGGGATTGAACTATGGCTACACCTTC,TRBV29-1,.,.,TRBJ1-2
CASSAGFSYNEQFF,TGTGCTAGCTCGGCAGGGTTTTCCTACAATGAGCAGTTCTTC,TRBV7-7,once,.,TRBJ2-1
CSVSDRAQETQYF,TGCAGCGTGTCTGACAGGGCTCAAGAGACCCAGTACTTC,TRBV29-1,.,TRBD1,TRBJ2-5
CASSLVGGDTEAFF,TGTGCCAGCAGTTTAGTGGGGGGAGACACTGAAGCTTTCTTT,TRBV27,.,.,TRBJ1-1
CASSVGQGNTEAFF,TGTGCCAGTAGTGTAGGACAGGGGAACACTGAAGCTTTCTTT,TRBV19,.,TRBD1,TRBJ1-1
CASSAGLAGDRSETQYF,TGTGCCAGCAGCGCGGGACTAGCGGGGGACAGAAGCGAGACCCAGTACTTC,TRBV9,.,TRBD2,TRBJ2-5
CASSTGGVYGYTF,TGTGCCAGCAGTACCGGAGGGGTCTATGGCTACACCTTC,TRBV27,once,.,TRBJ1-2
CASSLVKGDTEAFF,TGCGCCAGCAGCTTGGTAAAGGGGGACACTGAAGCTTTCTTT,TRBV5-1,.,.,TRBJ1-1
CASSPISPTGQYF,TGTGCCAGCAGCCCTATCTCCCCGACGGGGCAGTACTTC,TRBV28,.,.,TRBJ2-7
CASSLTSGRETQYF,TGCGCCAGCAGCTTAACTAGCGGGAGAGAGACCCAGTACTTC,TRBV5-1,.,TRBD2,TRBJ2-5
CASSPGAVQETQYF,TGTGCCAGCTCACCAGGGGCAGTTCAAGAGACCCAGTACTTC,TRBV18,.,.,TRBJ2-5
CASTGLGRQNTEAFF,TGTGCCAGTACGGGCCTCGGGAGACAGAACACTGAAGCTTTCTTT,TRBV19,.,.,TRBJ1-1
CASSYSAGDYGYTF,TGTGCCAGCAGTTACTCGGCAGGGGACTATGGCTACACCTTC,TRBV6-5,.,.,TRBJ1-2
CASSFQAQDTIYF,TGTGCCAGCAGCTTCCAGGCTCAGGACACCATATATTTT,TRBV7-2,.,.,TRBJ1-3
CASSPEAGGTEAFF,TGTGCCAGCAGCCCGGAGGCGGGTGGCACTGAAGCTTTCTTT,TRBV2,once,.,TRBJ1-1
CASSELSVWSSGANVLTF,TGTGCCAGCAGTGAGTTGAGTGTATGGAGCTCTGGGGCCAACGTCCTGACTTTC,TRBV2,.,.,TRBJ2-6
CASSKALRITSHEQYF,TGTGCCAGCAGCAAAGCGCTGAGGATAACTTCTCACGAGCAGTACTTC,TRBV21-1,.,.,TRBJ2-7
CASSGNRGFSYVYTF,TGCGCCAGCAGCGGGAACAGGGGTTTTAGCTATGTCTACACCTTC,TRBV5-1,.,TRBD1,TRBJ1-2
CAWSVGGPSYNSPLHF,TGTGCCTGGAGTGTCGGGGGGCCCTCCTATAATTCACCCCTCCACTTT,TRBV30,few,.,TRBJ1-6
CASSLEPAGGAGNQPQHF,TGCGCCAGCAGCTTGGAGCCAGCAGGGGGCGCCGGCAATCAGCCCCAGCATTTT,TRBV5-1,few,TRBD1,TRBJ1-5
CASGTSGGNNEQFF,TGTGCCAGCGGGACTAGCGGGGGAAACAATGAGCAGTTCTTC,TRBV10-3,.,TRBD2,TRBJ2-1
CASSWTGFNVLTF,TGTGCCAGCAGCTGGACAGGGTTCAACGTCCTGACTTTC,TRBV5-4,.,TRBD1,TRBJ2-6
CASSELRVTYNEQFF,TGCGCCAGCAGTGAGTTGCGGGTTACCTACAATGAGCAGTTCTTC,TRBV10-2,.,.,TRBJ2-1
CASSPNSGGLGAFF,TGTGCCAGCAGCCCGAACAGCGGGGGGTTGGGAGCTTTCTTT,TRBV7-9,once,.,TRBJ1-1
CASSLASGGQETQYF,TGCGCCAGCAGCTTGGCTAGCGGGGGCCAAGAGACCCAGTACTTC,TRBV5-1,.,TRBD2,TRBJ2-5
CASEAGDFNSPLHF,TGCGCCAGCGAGGCCGGGGATTTCAATTCACCCCTCCACTTT,TRBV5-1,.,.,TRBJ1-6
CASSPTSGTSGINEQFF,TGTGCCAGCAGCCCAACCTCCGGGACTAGCGGGATCAATGAGCAGTTCTTC,TRBV7-2,.,TRBD2,TRBJ2-1